This T cell receptor beta chain was identified in a study of blood T cell repertoires in COVID-19. Study details: The samples span acute and convalescent COVID-19 from the United States, Italy and Spain. Nucleic acid was either cDNA or gDNA, and it came from T cells, B-cell-depleted T cells, or PBMCs.

Per the authors' pipeline: Amplification with reference gene primers provided the estimates of nucleated cell counts. Generated by immunoSEQ multiplex PCR, the TCRdb table keeps only in-frame clones and is missing some. From that table come the V and J calls and clone size; the DNA was used to work out D and trimming. This repertoire shows 170,000 or so clones, 60% to 80% found once; its top ten account for approximately 26%. Germline V gene data show CDR1 as SGHTA and CDR2 as FQGTGA. V lost 5 bases to trimming and J lost 6 bases, with 17 bases between them. The CDR3 is 15 residues long. The sequence came from a woman aged 70-85 years with acute or convalescent COVID-19. V usage is TRBV7-3 and J usage is TRBJ2-1, with a tentative D call TRBD2 (6 bases). Source material: peripheral blood. The CDR3 nucleotides read TGTGCCAGCAGCCCAACTAGCTCCCTGGCCAATGAGCAGTTCTTC. Translation: CASSPTSSLANEQFF.